Below, 2 T cell receptor beta chains from the same sample are listed, as sequenced in a study of Graves' ophthalmopathy and Graves' hyperthyroidism. TCR beta CDR3 amplification used RNA transcripts. RT-PCR in the first round used HTBI primers; a second-round multiplex PCR followed. TCRdb recomputed calls from the multiplex PCR reads with MiXCR, one row per CDR3 protein. The sample gives some 350,000 distinct CDR3 sequences, about a sixth of which show up once; 2% to 3% is in the top ten. Sequenced sample: peripheral blood. The source is an adult woman with stable Graves' hyperthyroidism.

This clonotype was seen repeatedly, ten times or more. The CDR3 loop is CASSYSRTSVSYEQYF. CDR3 nucleotide sequence: TGTGCCAGCAGTTACAGTCGGACTAGCGTGTCTTACGAGCAGTACTTC. The V and J genes are TRBV6-5 and TRBJ2-7, with TRBD2 identical over 9 bases. Germline V lookup: CDR1 MNHEY, CDR2 SVGAGI. CDR3 length equals 16 residues. V was clipped by 2 bases and J by 4 bases; unmatched bases: 9.

The rearrangement joins TRBV11-1 to TRBJ2-2, with 9 bases identical to TRBD1. Germline CDR1 SGHAT, CDR2 FQDESV (reference sequence). This CDR3 contains 17 residues. V lost 2 bases to trimming and J lost 6 bases; unmatched junction nucleotides: 10. The CDR3 loop reads CASSLITGTGFAGELFF. The CDR3 region has the DNA TGTGCCAGCAGCTTAATCACAGGGACAGGGTTTGCCGGGGAGCTGTTTTTT.